These 10 T cell receptor beta chains came from one sample sequenced in a study of T cell responses to AZD1222 COVID-19 vaccine. Some clones are missing from TCRdb's copy, which holds only in-frame ones; the method was immunoSEQ multiplex PCR. The sample lists some 110,000 clones; more than 75% were seen once. The specimen was peripheral blood, collected 28 days after the second dose of the MenACWY control vaccine. All receptors come from an adult who received the MenACWY meningococcal vaccine as a control.

V gene TRBV6-4 combines with J gene TRBJ2-1, with TRBD2 matching over 9 bases. From germline, CDR1 is MRHNA and CDR2 SNTAGT. The ends lost 0 bases at V and 4 bases at J; junction bases unmatched: 4. The CDR3 has 16 residues. CDR3 nucleotide sequence: TGTGCCAGCAGTGACTCAAGAGCGGGGGGTTACAATGAGCAGTTCTTC. Its translation: CASSDSRAGGYNEQFF.

This chain connects TRBV18 to TRBJ2-3; D is unresolved. The CDR3 contains 14 residues. Between the trimmed V and J ends, which lost 0 bases and 2 bases, there was a span of 6 bases. Germline-derived CDR1 and CDR2 are KGHSH and LQKENI. CDR3 coding DNA: TGTGCCAGCTCACCACCTGATATCACAGATACGCAGTATTTT. Translation: CASSPPDITDTQYF.

The chain has TRBV24-1 and TRBJ2-3; D gene ambiguous. The CDR3 is 15 amino acids. Trimming pared 0 bases from V and 1 base from J, leaving 7 bases between. The germline V gene has CDR1 KGHDR and CDR2 SFDVKD. CDR3 nucleotides: TGTGCCACCAGTGATTTGGGGCCACGCACAGATACGCAGTATTTT. This sequence encodes CATSDLGPRTDTQYF.

The gene calls are TRBV30 and TRBJ2-7; 10 bases match TRBD1. There are 14 residues in the CDR3. Germline CDR1 and CDR2: GTSNPN and SVGIG (reference sequence). Germline trimming cut 2 bases from V and 1 base from J; bases unmatched to any gene: 2. The CDR3 protein is CAWSRDRGSYEQYF. DNA of the CDR3: TGTGCCTGGAGTCGGGACAGGGGATCCTACGAGCAGTACTTC. Supplemented by reference TRBV30 and TRBJ2-7, the full variable domain reads SQTIHQWPATLVQPVGSPLSLECTVEGTSNPNLYWYRQAAGRGLQLLFYSVGIGQISSEVPQNLSASRPQDRQFILSSKKLLLSDSGFYLCAWSRDRGSYEQYFGPGTRLTVT.

The chain has TRBV13 and TRBJ1-4; D is perhaps TRBD1 (5 bases). CDR1 is PRHDT and CDR2 is FYEKMQ in the germline V gene (reference sequence). Trimming removed 2 bases from V and 8 bases from J, with 18 bases in between. The CDR3 has 16 amino acids. The CDR3 is CASSLTGWDGGEKLFF. CDR3 coding DNA: TGTGCCAGCAGCTTAACGGGTTGGGACGGTGGGGAAAAACTGTTTTTT.

This chain connects TRBV29-1 to TRBJ1-1; D is perhaps TRBD1 (6 bases). Germline assignment: CDR1 SQVTM and CDR2 ANQGSEA. V was shortened by 5 bases and J by 1 base, with 11 bases between the two germline ends. This CDR3 spans 13 amino acids. DNA for the CDR3: TGCAGCGTTAAGACAGGACCGAACACTGAAGCTTTCTTT. Translation: CSVKTGPNTEAFF.

The chain carries TRBV11-3 and TRBJ2-7; D remains ambiguous. Germline V gene data show CDR1 as SGHNT and CDR2 as YENEEA. The germline V and J ends were trimmed by 1 base and 0 bases, with 7 bases remaining between them. The CDR3 is 14 amino acids. In DNA, the CDR3 is TGTGCCAGCAGCTTAGGGACGGGCTCCTACGAGCAGTACTTC. Protein: CASSLGTGSYEQYF.

The chain employs TRBV5-5 and TRBJ2-7, with a tentative D call TRBD1 (5 bases). V was pared by 0 bases and J by 0 bases, with 7 bases between. Germline V gene sequence: CDR1 SGHKS, CDR2 YYEKEE (reference sequence). This CDR3 is built from 14 residues. The CDR3 sequence: CASSLGTTSYEQYF. CDR3 DNA: TGTGCCAGCAGCTTGGGGACAACCTCCTACGAGCAGTACTTC.

The J gene is TRBJ2-7, the V gene TRBV11-2, with 7 bases aligning to TRBD1. V shed 5 bases, J shed 2 bases, and the junction held 9 bases outside the gene matches. The CDR3 extends over 15 amino acids. Germline loops: CDR1 SGHAT, CDR2 FQNNGV. The CDR3 nucleotides read TGTGCCAGCAGCCTCACGGGACAGCCAACCTACGAGCAGTACTTC. It specifies CASSLTGQPTYEQYF.

This chain uses TRBV2 with TRBJ2-3, with 7 bases that match TRBD1. J gave up 2 bases and V 7 bases, and 6 bases lay outside the gene matches. This CDR3 has 14 residues. Looked up from germline, CDR1 is SNHLY and CDR2 is FYNNEI. DNA for the CDR3: TGTGCCAGCACCTGGACAGGAAACACAGATACGCAGTATTTT. Its translation is CASTWTGNTDTQYF.